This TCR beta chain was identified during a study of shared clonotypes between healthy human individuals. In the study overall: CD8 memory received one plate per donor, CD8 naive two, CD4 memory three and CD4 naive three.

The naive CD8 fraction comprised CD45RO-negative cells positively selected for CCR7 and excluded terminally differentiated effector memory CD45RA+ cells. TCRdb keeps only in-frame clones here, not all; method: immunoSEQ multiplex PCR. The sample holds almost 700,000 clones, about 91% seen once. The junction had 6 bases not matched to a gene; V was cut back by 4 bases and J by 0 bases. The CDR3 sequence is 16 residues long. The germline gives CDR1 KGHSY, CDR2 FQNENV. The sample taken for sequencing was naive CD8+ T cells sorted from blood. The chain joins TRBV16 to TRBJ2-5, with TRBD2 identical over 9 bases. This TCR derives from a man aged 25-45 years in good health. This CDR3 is CASSRVAGVNQETQYF. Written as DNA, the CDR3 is TGTGCCAGCAGCCGGGTAGCGGGAGTTAACCAAGAGACCCAGTACTTC.